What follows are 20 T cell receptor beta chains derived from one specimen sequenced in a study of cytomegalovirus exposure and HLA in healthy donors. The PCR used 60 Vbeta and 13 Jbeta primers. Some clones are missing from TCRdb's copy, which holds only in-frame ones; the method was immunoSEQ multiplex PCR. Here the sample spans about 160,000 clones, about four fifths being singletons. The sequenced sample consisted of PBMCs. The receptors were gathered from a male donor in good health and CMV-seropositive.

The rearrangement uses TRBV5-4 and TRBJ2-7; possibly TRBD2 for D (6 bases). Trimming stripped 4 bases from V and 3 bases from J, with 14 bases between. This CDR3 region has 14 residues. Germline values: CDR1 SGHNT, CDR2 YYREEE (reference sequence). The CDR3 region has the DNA TGTGCCAGCAGCACGGGACTCGAACTCTACGAGCAGTACTTC. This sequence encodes CASSTGLELYEQYF.

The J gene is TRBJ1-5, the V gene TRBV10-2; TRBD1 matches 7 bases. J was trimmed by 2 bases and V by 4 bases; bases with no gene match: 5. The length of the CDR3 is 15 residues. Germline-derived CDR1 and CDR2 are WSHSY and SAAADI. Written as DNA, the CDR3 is TGCGCCAGCAGTGCGGGCAGGGGGGGCAATCAGCCCCAGCATTTT. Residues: CASSAGRGGNQPQHF.

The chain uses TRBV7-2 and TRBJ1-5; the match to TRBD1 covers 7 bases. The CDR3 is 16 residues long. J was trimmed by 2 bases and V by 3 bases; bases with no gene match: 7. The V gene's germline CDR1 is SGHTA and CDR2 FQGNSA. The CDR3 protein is CASSLSADRGNQPQHF. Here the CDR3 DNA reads TGTGCCAGCAGCTTGTCAGCCGACAGGGGCAATCAGCCCCAGCATTTT.

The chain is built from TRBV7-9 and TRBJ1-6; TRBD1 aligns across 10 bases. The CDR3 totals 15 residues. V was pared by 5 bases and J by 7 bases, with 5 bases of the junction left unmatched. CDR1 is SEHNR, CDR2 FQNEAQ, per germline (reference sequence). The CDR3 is CASSPGDRGNSPLHF. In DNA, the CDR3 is TGTGCCAGCAGCCCTGGGGACAGGGGAAATTCACCCCTCCACTTT.

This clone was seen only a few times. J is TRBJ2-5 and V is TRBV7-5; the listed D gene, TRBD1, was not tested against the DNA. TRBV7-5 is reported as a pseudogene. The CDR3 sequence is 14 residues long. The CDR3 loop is CVRSEGTGQETQYF. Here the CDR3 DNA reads TGTGTCAGAAGCGAAGGGACAGGCCAAGAGACCCAGTACTTC.

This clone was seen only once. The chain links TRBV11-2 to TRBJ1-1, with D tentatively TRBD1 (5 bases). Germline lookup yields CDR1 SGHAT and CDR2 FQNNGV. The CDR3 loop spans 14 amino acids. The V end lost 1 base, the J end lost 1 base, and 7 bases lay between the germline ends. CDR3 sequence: CASSLAQGNTEAFF. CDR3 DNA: TGTGCCAGCAGCTTAGCTCAGGGGAACACTGAAGCTTTCTTT.

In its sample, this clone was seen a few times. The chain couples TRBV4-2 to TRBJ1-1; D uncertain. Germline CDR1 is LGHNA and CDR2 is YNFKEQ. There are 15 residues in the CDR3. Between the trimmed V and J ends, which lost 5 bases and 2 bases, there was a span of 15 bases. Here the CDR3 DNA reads TGTGCCAGCAGCTTCCTACTCGTTCCTAACACTGAAGCTTTCTTT. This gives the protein CASSFLLVPNTEAFF.

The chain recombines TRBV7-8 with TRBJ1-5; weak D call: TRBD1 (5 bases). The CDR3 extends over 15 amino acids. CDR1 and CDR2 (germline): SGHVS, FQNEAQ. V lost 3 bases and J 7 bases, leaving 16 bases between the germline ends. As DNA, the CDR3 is TGTGCCAGCAGCTTGGGCCCAGGGCAAGACCAGCCCCAGCATTTT. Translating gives CASSLGPGQDQPQHF.

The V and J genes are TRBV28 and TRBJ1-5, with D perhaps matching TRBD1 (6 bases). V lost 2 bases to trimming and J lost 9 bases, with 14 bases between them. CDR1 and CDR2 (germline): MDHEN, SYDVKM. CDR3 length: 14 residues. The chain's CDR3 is CASSLAAVQGPQHF. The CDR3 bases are TGTGCCAGCAGTTTAGCAGCGGTACAGGGGCCCCAGCATTTT.

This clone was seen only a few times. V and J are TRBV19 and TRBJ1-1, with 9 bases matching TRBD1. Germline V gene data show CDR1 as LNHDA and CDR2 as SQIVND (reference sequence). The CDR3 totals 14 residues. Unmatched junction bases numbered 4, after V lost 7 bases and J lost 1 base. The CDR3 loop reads CASMVQGANTEAFF. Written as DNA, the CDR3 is TGTGCCAGTATGGTACAGGGGGCGAACACTGAAGCTTTCTTT.

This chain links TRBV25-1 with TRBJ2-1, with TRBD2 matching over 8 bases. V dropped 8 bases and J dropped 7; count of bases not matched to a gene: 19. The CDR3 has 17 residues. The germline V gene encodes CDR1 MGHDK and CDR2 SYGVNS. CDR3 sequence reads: CASSPLTGGPPGNEQFF. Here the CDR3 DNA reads TGTGCCAGCTCCCCCCTTACGGGAGGGCCCCCGGGGAATGAGCAGTTCTTC. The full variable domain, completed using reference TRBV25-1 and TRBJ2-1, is EADIYQTPRYLVIGTGKKITLECSQTMGHDKMYWYQQDPGMELHLIHYSYGVNSTEKGDLSSESTVSRIRTEHFPLTLESARPSHTSQYLCASSPLTGGPPGNEQFFGPGTRLTVL.

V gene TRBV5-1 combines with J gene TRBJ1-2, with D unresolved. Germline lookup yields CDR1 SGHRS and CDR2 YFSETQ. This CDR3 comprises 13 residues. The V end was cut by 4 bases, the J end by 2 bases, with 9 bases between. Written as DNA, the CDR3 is TGCGCCAGCAGCACGGACTTCAACTATGGCTACACCTTC. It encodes CASSTDFNYGYTF.

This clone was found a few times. CDR3 DNA: TGTGCCAGCAGCTCAACCGGGACACGGGAGACCCAGTACTTC. It codes for CASSSTGTRETQYF. The rearrangement joins TRBV7-2 to TRBJ2-5; D possibly corresponds to TRBD1 (6 bases). CDR3 length: 14 residues. Trimming removed 4 bases at V and 5 bases at J, with 14 bases between. Germline V gives CDR1 SGHTA, CDR2 FQGNSA.

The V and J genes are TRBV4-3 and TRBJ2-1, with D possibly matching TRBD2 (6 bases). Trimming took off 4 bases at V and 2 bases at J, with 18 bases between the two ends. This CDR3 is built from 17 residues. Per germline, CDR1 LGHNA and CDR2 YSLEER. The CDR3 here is CASSRARSSGAYNEQFF. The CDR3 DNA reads TGCGCCAGCAGCCGAGCCCGGAGTAGCGGTGCCTACAATGAGCAGTTCTTC.

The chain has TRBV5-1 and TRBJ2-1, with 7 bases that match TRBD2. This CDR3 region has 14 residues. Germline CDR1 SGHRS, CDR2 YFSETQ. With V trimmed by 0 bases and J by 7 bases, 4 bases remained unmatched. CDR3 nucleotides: TGCGCCAGCAGCTTGGGGGAGGGCCTGAATGAGCAGTTCTTC. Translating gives CASSLGEGLNEQFF.

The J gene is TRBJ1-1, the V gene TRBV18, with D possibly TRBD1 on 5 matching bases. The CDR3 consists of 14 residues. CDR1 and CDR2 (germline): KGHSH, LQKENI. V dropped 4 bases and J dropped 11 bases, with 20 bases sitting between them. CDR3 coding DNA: TGTGCCAGCTCACAGGGCTCAGGGATGGTGGTGGCTTTCTTT. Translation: CASSQGSGMVVAFF.

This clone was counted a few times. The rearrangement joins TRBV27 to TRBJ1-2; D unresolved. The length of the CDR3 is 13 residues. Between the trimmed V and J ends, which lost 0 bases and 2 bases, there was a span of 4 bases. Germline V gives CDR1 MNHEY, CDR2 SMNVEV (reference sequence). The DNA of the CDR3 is TGTGCCAGCAGTTTATCCGAGAACTATGGCTACACCTTC. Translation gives CASSLSENYGYTF.

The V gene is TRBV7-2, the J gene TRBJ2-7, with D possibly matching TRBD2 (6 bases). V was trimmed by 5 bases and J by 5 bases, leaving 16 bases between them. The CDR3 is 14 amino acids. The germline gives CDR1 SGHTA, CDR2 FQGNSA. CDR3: CASSPSTGGNEQYF. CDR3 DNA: TGTGCCAGCAGCCCATCCACAGGAGGGAACGAGCAGTACTTC.

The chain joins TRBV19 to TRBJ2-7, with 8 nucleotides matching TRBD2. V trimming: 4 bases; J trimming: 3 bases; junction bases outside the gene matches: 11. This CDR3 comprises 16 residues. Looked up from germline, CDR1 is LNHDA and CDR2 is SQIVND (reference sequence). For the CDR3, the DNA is TGTGCCAGTAGTAACAATAAGGGGACTAGGGTCTACGAGCAGTACTTC. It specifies CASSNNKGTRVYEQYF.

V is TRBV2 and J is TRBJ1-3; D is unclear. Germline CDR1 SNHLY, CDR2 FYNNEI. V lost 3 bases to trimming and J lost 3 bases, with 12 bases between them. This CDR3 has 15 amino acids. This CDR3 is CASSDNGLSGNTIYF. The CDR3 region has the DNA TGTGCCAGCAGTGATAACGGACTGAGTGGAAACACCATATATTTT. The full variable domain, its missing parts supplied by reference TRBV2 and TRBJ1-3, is EPEVTQTPSHQVTQMGQEVILRCVPISNHLYFYWYRQILGQKVEFLVSFYNNEISEKSEIFDDQFSVERPDGSNFTLKIRSTKLEDSAMYFCASSDNGLSGNTIYFGEGSWLTVV.